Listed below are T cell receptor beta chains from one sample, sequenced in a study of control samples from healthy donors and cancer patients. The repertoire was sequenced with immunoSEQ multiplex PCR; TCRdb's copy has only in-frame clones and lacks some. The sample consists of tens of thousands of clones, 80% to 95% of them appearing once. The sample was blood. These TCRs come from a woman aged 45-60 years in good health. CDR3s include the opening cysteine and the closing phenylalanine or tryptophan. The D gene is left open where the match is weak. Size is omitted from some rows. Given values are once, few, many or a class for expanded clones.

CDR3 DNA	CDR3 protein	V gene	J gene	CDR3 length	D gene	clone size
TGTGCCAGCAGTGAGGGGAATAATTCACCCCTCCACTTT	CASSEGNNSPLHF	TRBV2	TRBJ1-6	13	.	few
TGTGCCAGCAGCTTAAGTGCAGACCAGACGGGCTACACCTTC	CASSLSADQTGYTF	TRBV11-1	TRBJ1-2	14	.	once
TGTGCCAGCAGCTTAGAAACAGGCGACGAGCAGTACTTC	CASSLETGDEQYF	TRBV11-3	TRBJ2-7	13	.	.
TGTGCCAGCTGGCATCGGGGTCCCTACGAGCAGTACTTC	CASWHRGPYEQYF	TRBV28	TRBJ2-7	13	.	.
TGCGCCAGCAGCTCTTGGACTAGCGGGAGGCAAGAGACCCAGTACTTC	CASSSWTSGRQETQYF	TRBV5-1	TRBJ2-5	16	TRBD2	.
TGTGCCAGCTCACCAACCGTCCCTACTAACACCGGGGAGCTGTTTTTT	CASSPTVPTNTGELFF	TRBV18	TRBJ2-2	16	.	.
TGTGCCAGCAGCACACCGGGACAGGTTACCGGCTACACCTTC	CASSTPGQVTGYTF	TRBV7-9	TRBJ1-2	14	TRBD1	.
TGCGCCAGCGGAACAGGGGCGGGCGGCGGGGAGCTGTTTTTT	CASGTGAGGGELFF	TRBV5-1	TRBJ2-2	14	TRBD1	.
TGTGCCAGCAGCCGCGGGACAGTACGCTCTGGGGCCAACGTCCTGACTTTC	CASSRGTVRSGANVLTF	TRBV7-6	TRBJ2-6	17	.	.
TGTGCCTGGAGGGAGCGTATTGCGCCCGCGCAGTACTTC	CAWRERIAPAQYF	TRBV30	TRBJ2-7	13	.	.
TGTGCCAGCAGCCAAGATTGGGCCAGTTCACCCCTCCACTTT	CASSQDWASSPLHF	TRBV3-1/TRBV3-2	TRBJ1-6	14	.	once
TGTGCCAGCAGCTTACCCCAGGGGGTGGTTGAAGCTTTCTTT	CASSLPQGVVEAFF	TRBV7-9	TRBJ1-1	14	TRBD1	.
TGCGCCAGCAGCACAGGGGACGCTGGGGCCAACGTCCTGACTTTC	CASSTGDAGANVLTF	TRBV5-1	TRBJ2-6	15	TRBD1	.
TGTGCCAGCAGCCCGACTAACCTGGACAGGGGCGGGTACGAGCAGTACTTC	CASSPTNLDRGGYEQYF	TRBV7-8	TRBJ2-7	17	TRBD1	.
TGTGCCAGCAGCTTAGTAGGTCGTCAGTATGGAAACACCATATATTTT	CASSLVGRQYGNTIYF	TRBV7-9	TRBJ1-3	16	.	.
TGTGCCAGCAGCCCCGGGACACTACACACTGAAGCTTTCTTT	CASSPGTLHTEAFF	TRBV7-2	TRBJ1-1	14	.	.
TGTGCCAGCAGTTCCACACCAAAAGACAGCGGCAATGGCTACACCTTC	CASSSTPKDSGNGYTF	TRBV28	TRBJ1-2	16	.	.
TGTGCCAGCAGCCCCAGACGACAGCATGAAGCTTTCTTT	CASSPRRQHEAFF	TRBV7-2	TRBJ1-1	13	.	.
TGTGCCAGCAGCCGGTTTCCGGGGAGCTCCTACAATGAGCAGTTCTTC	CASSRFPGSSYNEQFF	TRBV3-1/TRBV3-2	TRBJ2-1	16	.	.
TGTGCCAGCAGCGATGGGACAGGCCACGGGGGCGGGGAGCTGTTTTTT	CASSDGTGHGGGELFF	TRBV9	TRBJ2-2	16	TRBD1	.
TGTGCCAGCAAGGCGGGCAGCCGGAACACTGAAGCTTTCTTT	CASKAGSRNTEAFF	TRBV6-5	TRBJ1-1	14	.	.
TGTGCCAGCAGCTTACAGGGTCGGACTGAAGCTTTCTTT	CASSLQGRTEAFF	TRBV11-2	TRBJ1-1	13	.	once
TGTGCCAGCAGCCAACTAGCGGGGGACGTAACAGATACGCAGTATTTT	CASSQLAGDVTDTQYF	TRBV7-2	TRBJ2-3	16	TRBD2	.
TGTGCCCGCGGGGGGTGGCCCGAGCAGTACTTC	CARGGWPEQYF	TRBV12-3/TRBV12-4	TRBJ2-7	11	TRBD2	.
TGTGCTAGTGGTTTGGTAAGTAGTCGGGACAGGGCTTGGGAGCAGTACTTC	CASGLVSSRDRAWEQYF	TRBV12-5	TRBJ2-7	17	TRBD1	few
TGTGCCAGCAGCTTTAGGGTAAACACTGAAGCTTTCTTT	CASSFRVNTEAFF	TRBV7-8	TRBJ1-1	13	.	.
TGTGCCAGCACCCCGAAACGGGGGCTAGCGGGGGGGATCTCCTACAATGAGCAGTTCTTC	CASTPKRGLAGGISYNEQFF	TRBV9	TRBJ2-1	20	TRBD2	few
TGCGCCAGCAGCCCCGGGACAGGGGCACCCACTGAAGCTTTCTTT	CASSPGTGAPTEAFF	TRBV4-3	TRBJ1-1	15	TRBD1	.
TGTGCCAGCAGCCTCACCGGGACAGGGGTTGGCTATGGCTACACCTTC	CASSLTGTGVGYGYTF	TRBV7-3	TRBJ1-2	16	TRBD1	.
TGTGCCAGCAGCCAAGATTTTAGGACCGGGGAGCTGTTTTTT	CASSQDFRTGELFF	TRBV3-1/TRBV3-2	TRBJ2-2	14	.	.
TGTGCTGGACGGAAGTATAATTCACCCCTCCACTTT	CAGRKYNSPLHF	TRBV2	TRBJ1-6	12	.	.
TGTGCCAGCAGGCCGGGACAGAACCCTCTCGAGCAGTACTTC	CASRPGQNPLEQYF	TRBV6-5	TRBJ2-7	14	TRBD1	medium-sized
TGTGCCAGCAGAGGGACAGGGGGGGGACTAAACTATGGCTACACCTTC	CASRGTGGGLNYGYTF	TRBV28	TRBJ1-2	16	TRBD1	.
TGTGCCAGCAGCTGGCTCCCGGACTTCACCTACGAGCAGTACTTC	CASSWLPDFTYEQYF	TRBV7-2	TRBJ2-7	15	.	.
TGTGCCAGCAGCTTAAGCAGCGGGGGTACAGATACGCAGTATTTT	CASSLSSGGTDTQYF	TRBV7-7	TRBJ2-3	15	TRBD2	.
TGTGCCAGCAGTCAGGGGAAGGGCGCTAACTATGGCTACACCTTC	CASSQGKGANYGYTF	TRBV28	TRBJ1-2	15	.	.
TGTGCCACCAGCAGAGATCTGGGCGGGCCTGAAGCTTTCTTT	CATSRDLGGPEAFF	TRBV15	TRBJ1-1	14	.	few
TGTGCCAGCAGCTTAGGAGGTTTGAACACTGAAGCTTTCTTT	CASSLGGLNTEAFF	TRBV11-2	TRBJ1-1	14	.	.
TGTGCCAGCAGTCTCTCGGACAGGGGAATCTATGGCTACACCTTC	CASSLSDRGIYGYTF	TRBV6-5	TRBJ1-2	15	TRBD1	once
TGTGCCAGCAGCTTAACTAGGGTGAACACTGAAGCTTTCTTT	CASSLTRVNTEAFF	TRBV7-8	TRBJ1-1	14	.	.
TGTGCCAGCAGCGAGGGGACAGGGGGAGTATACACAGATACGCAGTATTTT	CASSEGTGGVYTDTQYF	TRBV11-3	TRBJ2-3	17	TRBD1	once
TGTGCCAGCAGTTACTCGCTAACTGAAGCTTTCTTT	CASSYSLTEAFF	TRBV6-6	TRBJ1-1	12	.	.
TGCGCCAGCAGCCGAGTAGGAAAGGGCTACGAGCAGTACTTC	CASSRVGKGYEQYF	TRBV4-1	TRBJ2-7	14	.	.
TGTGCCAGCAGCCCAAGGTGGGGGGCGGAGGGCTATGGCTACACCTTC	CASSPRWGAEGYGYTF	TRBV7-2	TRBJ1-2	16	.	.
TGTGCCAGCAGCTATCGACTAAACACCGGGGAGCTGTTTTTT	CASSYRLNTGELFF	TRBV7-2	TRBJ2-2	14	.	.
TGTGCCAGCAGCCATGACAAAGGGAACACCGGGGAGCTGTTTTTT	CASSHDKGNTGELFF	TRBV3-1/TRBV3-2	TRBJ2-2	15	.	.
TGCGCCAGCAGCTTAACAGGGGGCCGCTACAATGAGCAGTTCTTC	CASSLTGGRYNEQFF	TRBV5-1	TRBJ2-1	15	TRBD1	.
TGTGCCAGCAGCAAGCCAGGAGGGGGCTACCCTCCCCAGCATTTT	CASSKPGGGYPPQHF	TRBV28	TRBJ1-5	15	TRBD1	.
TGCGCCAGCAGCCAAGTAAGGGGGGGCACGAACACCGGGGAGCTGTTTTTT	CASSQVRGGTNTGELFF	TRBV4-3	TRBJ2-2	17	.	once
TGTGCCAGCAGCTCAGACAGGTATGGCAATGAGCAGTTCTTC	CASSSDRYGNEQFF	TRBV11-2	TRBJ2-1	14	.	once
TGTGCCAGTAGTATGCTGGGTGGGGGCAATCAGCCCCAGCATTTT	CASSMLGGGNQPQHF	TRBV19	TRBJ1-5	15	.	.
TGCGCCAGCAGCCGAACCACAGGGAGCCGGGAGGATGAGCAGTTCTTC	CASSRTTGSREDEQFF	TRBV4-1	TRBJ2-1	16	.	.
TGTGCCAGCAGTCGCGGACAGGGCTCGTCTTACGAGCAGTACTTC	CASSRGQGSSYEQYF	TRBV6-2/TRBV6-3	TRBJ2-7	15	TRBD1	.
TGTGCCAGCTCACCCGAAGTTCCACCCTACGAGCAGTACTTC	CASSPEVPPYEQYF	TRBV18	TRBJ2-7	14	.	.
TGCGCCAGCAGCTTTGACAGGGTCTACGAGCAGTACTTC	CASSFDRVYEQYF	TRBV4-1	TRBJ2-7	13	TRBD1	.